One T cell receptor (beta chain) is described in this entry. The junction shows a germline mismatch at one end, possibly a read error. This sample was included in a study of blood T cell repertoires in COVID-19. About the research overall: Material from acute and convalescent COVID-19 was sourced from the United States, Italy and Spain. Nucleic acid was either cDNA or gDNA, and it came from T cells, B-cell-depleted T cells, or PBMCs.

The authors' processing: Estimates of nucleated cell counts were drawn from the amplification of reference gene primers. The method was immunoSEQ multiplex PCR; TCRdb's version includes in-frame clones alone and lacks a portion of them. Clonal size and the V and J genes are those of that table, whereas D and trimming came from the DNA. The sample consists of about 78,000 clones, less than 95% of them appearing once. The CDR3 is made up of 15 amino acids. CDR1 and CDR2 from the germline V gene are SSHAT and FNYEAQ (reference sequence). The sample taken for sequencing was peripheral blood. The sequence derives from a woman aged 45-60 years in a cohort sampled during active COVID-19. The gene calls are TRBV7-7 and TRBJ2-5; 7 positions agree with TRBD2. CDR3: CASSPSSSGQETQYF. The CDR3 DNA follows: TGTGCTAGCAGCCCCTCGTCTAGCGGCCAAGAGACCCAGTACTTC.